This TCR beta chain was obtained from a study of T cell responses to AZD1222 COVID-19 vaccine. Whole-study context: The analysis combined second doses at about 4 or about 12 weeks. General study points: A reported finding is that nearly half of spike-specific TCRs target unmutated variant regions. Clonal diversity may have been underestimated in mostly white British donors. Breadth and depth of Spike-specific TCRs rose after two AZD1222 doses.

The germline V gene encodes CDR1 LNHNV and CDR2 YYDKDF (reference sequence). This CDR3 region has 17 residues. V lost 1 base and J 5 bases, leaving 18 bases between the germline ends. TCRdb keeps only in-frame clones here, not all; method: immunoSEQ multiplex PCR. The sample records more than 95,000 clones, around 89% being singletons. In regard to this clone: The target antigen is unknown.

This receptor was obtained from an adult in good health. Sample: peripheral blood, taken on day 0 of AZD1222 vaccination. The chain links TRBV15 to TRBJ1-5, with D maybe TRBD1 (6 bases). CDR3 region: CATSRAQNREADQPQHF. CDR3 DNA sequence: TGTGCCACCAGCAGAGCCCAGAACAGGGAGGCGGATCAGCCCCAGCATTTT.